This T cell receptor beta chain came from a study of monozygotic twins with inflammatory bowel disease. Study results and limitations: No detectable difference in repertoire similarity separated concordant from discordant twins, possibly as a result of limited power.

Comment on this clonotype: Its antigen remains unknown.

The authors drew roughly 2.5 ml of blood from each donor. Every TCR library drew on about 4,000 ng of total RNA. From the 5' RACE reads, TCRdb lists one entry per CDR3 protein and no DNA. The table for this sample gives about 300,000 distinct CDR3 sequences. The TCR sequence derives from a human donor with ulcerative colitis or Crohn's disease, or a healthy co-twin of an affected twin (not recorded which). The source material was blood.

The CDR3 region is CASSLSGAGVNREQFF. This sequence joins TRBV7-8 and TRBJ2-1; lacking DNA, the TRBD2 call made by TCRdb goes unchecked. The CDR3 is 16 residues long. Germline V CDR1 and CDR2: SGHVS, FQNEAQ.